These 19 T cell receptor beta chains were all obtained from the same sample, sequenced in a study of low-dose radiotherapy and immunotherapy resistance in tumors. Primers used for first-strand cDNA, a TRAV- and TRBV-specific set, covered both alpha and beta chains. A roughly 20-cycle PCR with a constant-region primer and V-primer adapter amplified TCRs. MiXCR, applied by TCRdb to the reads, yields one record per CDR3 protein. The repertoire consists of roughly 14,000 distinct CDR3 sequences, with 60% occurring once and the leading ten covering roughly 8%. The receptor source for this set is a human donor with advanced metastatic prostate, ovarian, gallbladder or colorectal cancer (not recorded which). This table probably holds off-target reads from a library built for another chain.

J is TRBJ2-3 and V is TRBV9; either TRBD1 or TRBD2 may fit D (5 bases each). V gave up 2 bases and J gave up 13 bases, with 14 bases separating them. The CDR3 consists of 12 residues. The germline V gene encodes CDR1 SGDLS and CDR2 YYNGEE. This CDR3 is CASSVEGTVKYF. In nucleotides, the CDR3 is TGTGCCAGCAGCGTCGAAGGGACGGTAAAGTATTTT.

The chain combines TRBV28 with TRBJ1-2; D is ambiguous. This CDR3 is 14 amino acids long. V gave up 1 base and J gave up 3 bases, with 9 bases separating them. The germline gives CDR1 MDHEN, CDR2 SYDVKM. CDR3 residues: CASSLSGIDYGYTF. CDR3 coding DNA: TGTGCCAGCAGTTTATCGGGAATTGACTATGGCTACACCTTC.

The chain links TRBV2 to TRBJ2-1; 10 bases agree with TRBD2. The CDR3 spans 17 residues. V was clipped by 2 bases and J by 5 bases; unmatched bases: 9. Germline CDR1 reads SNHLY; CDR2 reads FYNNEI. The CDR3 DNA reads TGTGCCAGCAGTGAATGGGCTAGCGGGAGTACTAACAATGAGCAGTTCTTC. This sequence encodes CASSEWASGSTNNEQFF.

Here the CDR3 DNA reads TGTGCCAGCAGTCAAGGTGACCCGGGGGGCGCAGATACGCAGTATTTT. Translated: CASSQGDPGGADTQYF. This chain uses TRBV28 with TRBJ2-3; tentatively, D is TRBD2 (7 bases). Germline CDR1 is MDHEN and CDR2 is SYDVKM. This CDR3 has 16 residues. The V end lost 5 bases, the J end lost 4 bases, and 19 bases lay between the germline ends.

This clonotype has just a few counts. This chain uses TRBV5-4 with TRBJ1-2, with D uncertain. The CDR3 contains 12 residues. Trimming cost V 4 bases and J 2 bases, with 6 bases left between them. Germline loops: CDR1 SGHNT, CDR2 YYREEE (reference sequence). CDR3 DNA sequence: TGTGCCAGCAGCCCAGGCAACTATGGCTACACCTTC. Its translation: CASSPGNYGYTF.

The V call is TRBV6-5, the J call TRBJ2-5; D might be TRBD1 or TRBD2, each matching 5 bases. CDR3 size: 13 residues. Germline V lookup: CDR1 MNHEY, CDR2 SVGAGI. V gave up 6 bases and J gave up 5 bases, with 13 bases separating them. The CDR3 DNA follows: TGTGCCAGCAGGGGTCGGGGCGAGGAGACCCAGTACTTC. Amino acid sequence: CASRGRGEETQYF.

The chain has TRBV6-2 or TRBV6-3 and TRBJ2-7; D is undetermined. The V and J ends lost 8 bases and 0 bases respectively, with 5 bases between them. Germline V gene data show CDR1 as MNHEY and CDR2 as SVGEGT. This CDR3 region has 11 residues. The CDR3 coding sequence is TGTGCCAGCGCCAACTCCTACGAGCAGTACTTC. It encodes CASANSYEQYF.

The gene calls are TRBV6-2 or TRBV6-3 and TRBJ2-7; perhaps TRBD1 as D (6 bases). Trimming took off 4 bases at V and 1 base at J, with 14 bases between the two ends. The CDR3 covers 15 residues. The germline V gene has CDR1 MNHEY and CDR2 SVGEGT. CDR3 residues: CASSWTTGTSYEQYF. The CDR3 DNA reads as TGTGCCAGCAGTTGGACGACGGGGACATCCTACGAGCAGTACTTC.

The V gene is TRBV13, the J gene TRBJ1-2, with TRBD1 matching over 8 bases. This CDR3 region has 14 residues. The germline V gene encodes CDR1 PRHDT and CDR2 FYEKMQ (reference sequence). Trimming at V came to 5 bases and at J to 4 bases, leaving 6 bases not matched to a gene. This chain's CDR3 is CASSPGQGPYGYTF. The CDR3 nucleotides are TGTGCCAGCAGCCCCGGACAGGGTCCCTATGGCTACACCTTC.

The V call is TRBV7-2, the J call TRBJ2-5; D is undetermined. The germline V gene encodes CDR1 SGHTA and CDR2 FQGNSA. CDR3 size: 14 residues. The ends were cut back, 4 bases at V and 7 bases at J, with 16 bases in the middle. The CDR3 coding sequence is TGTGCCAGCAGCTCCCCTGGGATACCAGGGACCCAGTACTTC. Its protein product is CASSSPGIPGTQYF. Complete variable domain (other parts from reference TRBV7-2 and TRBJ2-5): GAGVSQSPSNKVTEKGKDVELRCDPISGHTALYWYRQSLGQGLEFLIYFQGNSAPDKSGLPSDRFSAERTGGSVSTLTIQRTQQEDSAVYLCASSSPGIPGTQYFGPGTRLLVL.

The gene calls are TRBV19 and TRBJ1-5; D is ambiguous. The V end was cut by 7 bases, the J end by 2 bases, with 15 bases between. Germline V gene sequence: CDR1 LNHDA, CDR2 SQIVND (reference sequence). The CDR3 consists of 15 residues. CDR3 amino acids: CASTKRGGGNQPQHF. The CDR3 coding sequence is TGTGCCAGTACAAAACGGGGTGGTGGCAATCAGCCCCAGCATTTT.

The sample holds a few counts of this clonotype. The chain combines TRBV5-6 with TRBJ2-2, with TRBD1 as a possible D gene (6 bases). CDR3 length: 15 amino acids. Germline V gives CDR1 SGHDT, CDR2 YYEEEE. Trimming took off 4 bases at V and 7 bases at J, with 17 bases between the two ends. This chain's CDR3 is CASSPIRGSDGELFF. The CDR3 region has the DNA TGTGCCAGCAGCCCAATCAGGGGAAGTGACGGGGAGCTGTTTTTT. Filled out from reference TRBV5-6 and TRBJ2-2, the complete variable domain reads DAGVTQSPTHLIKTRGQQVTLRCSPKSGHDTVSWYQQALGQGPQFIFQYYEEEERQRGNFPDRFSGHQFPNYSSELNVNALLLGDSALYLCASSPIRGSDGELFFGEGSRLTVL.

V and J are TRBV20-1 and TRBJ2-7, with 7 bases fitting TRBD1. The CDR3 contains 13 residues. The germline gives CDR1 DFQATT, CDR2 SNEGSKA (reference sequence). V was pared by 6 bases and J by 4 bases, with 9 bases of the junction left unmatched. CDR3 residues: CSATDRDSYEQYF. For the CDR3, the DNA is TGCAGTGCCACCGACAGGGATTCATACGAGCAGTACTTC.

This chain connects TRBV27 to TRBJ1-5; 9 nucleotides match TRBD1. V was pared by 3 bases and J by 10 bases, with 7 bases of the junction left unmatched. CDR1 is MNHEY and CDR2 is SMNVEV in the germline V gene (reference sequence). The CDR3 totals 14 residues. The CDR3 DNA reads as TGTGCCAGCAGTTTCTCGACAGGGGGGAATCCCCAGCATTTT. Encoded protein: CASSFSTGGNPQHF.

V and J are TRBV5-1 and TRBJ2-7; D might be TRBD2 (5 bases). In germline, CDR1 is SGHRS, CDR2 YFSETQ. V lost 2 bases, J lost 3 bases, and 12 bases lay in between. The CDR3 length is 14 residues. The CDR3 sequence is CASSFLRGIYEQYF. DNA of the CDR3: TGCGCCAGCAGCTTCCTCCGGGGTATCTACGAGCAGTACTTC.

The chain links TRBV6-2 or TRBV6-3 to TRBJ2-1; 7 bases are a match to TRBD1. The germline V gene has CDR1 MNHEY and CDR2 SVGEGT. The trim removed 5 bases at V and 7 bases at J, leaving 5 bases unmatched. The CDR3 loop spans 13 amino acids. The CDR3 coding sequence is TGTGCCAGCAGTCCCCAGGGGGTTAATGAGCAGTTCTTC. This translates into CASSPQGVNEQFF.

This clonotype was observed a handful of times. V is TRBV13 and J is TRBJ2-4; the D is unclear. The CDR3 spans 14 residues. Trimming removed 5 bases from V and 9 bases from J, with 17 bases in between. Germline-derived CDR1 and CDR2 are PRHDT and FYEKMQ (reference sequence). The CDR3 region is CASSPDGSLRIQYF. In DNA form, the CDR3 reads TGTGCCAGCAGCCCAGATGGGTCCCTGCGCATTCAGTACTTC.

The V call is TRBV10-1, the J call TRBJ1-4; D is unresolved. CDR1 and CDR2 (germline): WNHNN, SYGVQD (reference sequence). The CDR3 is 13 amino acids. The V and J ends lost 6 bases and 10 bases respectively, with 15 bases between them. In DNA, the CDR3 is TGCGCCAGCAGCGACGAAAGACGGGGAAAACTGTTTTTT. Amino acid sequence: CASSDERRGKLFF.

This CDR3 reads CASSASQGAFRRGNTIYF. Here the CDR3 DNA reads TGTGCCAGCAGTGCTTCACAGGGGGCTTTTAGACGGGGAAACACCATATATTTT. The V call is TRBV25-1, the J call TRBJ1-3; 9 bases line up with TRBD1. The CDR3 runs 18 residues. The germline V gene encodes CDR1 MGHDK and CDR2 SYGVNS. V lost 4 bases to trimming and J lost 4 bases; unmatched junction nucleotides: 14. Full variable domain (remainder filled in from reference TRBV25-1 and TRBJ1-3): EADIYQTPRYLVIGTGKKITLECSQTMGHDKMYWYQQDPGMELHLIHYSYGVNSTEKGDLSSESTVSRIRTEHFPLTLESARPSHTSQYLCASSASQGAFRRGNTIYFGEGSWLTVV.